These T cell receptor beta chains were read from a single sample in a study of beta chain features in type 1 diabetes. Profiling relied on immunoSEQ multiplex PCR, and the TCRdb table lists in-frame clones only, not all of them. This table holds a few hundred thousand clones, roughly 11% found once. Sequencing was performed on central memory CD4+ T cells from blood. Receptor source: a man aged 18 to 30 in good health. Both conserved end residues are part of each CDR3. Fields, in order: V gene, clone size, J gene, D gene, CDR3 protein, CDR3 DNA. The D gene is left open where the match is weak. Size values are once, few and many counts, or a class for expanded clones, and some rows have none.

TRBV7-3	.	TRBJ2-2	.	CASSLTGQNTGELFF	TGTGCCAGCAGCTTAACGGGACAGAACACCGGGGAGCTGTTTTTT
TRBV14	.	TRBJ2-1	.	CASSQVRGGMLDEQFF	TGTGCCAGCAGCCAAGTGAGAGGCGGGATGCTGGATGAGCAGTTCTTC
TRBV29-1	.	TRBJ2-2	.	CSVVGQGGELFF	TGCAGCGTTGTTGGCCAGGGCGGGGAGCTGTTTTTT
TRBV30	few	TRBJ2-3	.	CAWNSGSTDTQYF	TGTGCCTGGAATAGCGGTAGCACAGATACGCAGTATTTT
TRBV12-2	few	TRBJ2-7	.	CARTSKLYEQYF	TGTGCACGGACTAGCAAACTATACGAGCAGTACTTC
TRBV14	.	TRBJ2-3	TRBD2	CASSQGLAGAHTRYF	TGTGCCAGCAGCCAGGGACTAGCGGGAGCACATACGCGGTATTTT
TRBV6-1	few	TRBJ2-7	TRBD2	CASRLAASSYEQYF	TGTGCCAGCAGACTAGCGGCGAGCTCCTACGAGCAGTACTTC
TRBV9	many	TRBJ2-3	.	CASSVTGGYTDTQYF	TGTGCCAGCAGCGTCACTGGCGGGTACACAGATACGCAGTATTTT
TRBV29-1	few	TRBJ2-5	.	CSGGWAVQETQYF	TGCAGCGGTGGTTGGGCTGTACAAGAGACCCAGTACTTC
TRBV10-3	few	TRBJ2-1	.	CASEGSGNEQFF	TGTGCCAGCGAGGGGTCTGGGAATGAGCAGTTCTTC
TRBV7-2	few	TRBJ1-2	.	CASSHRDGRYYGYTF	TGTGCCAGCAGCCACCGGGACGGTCGCTACTATGGCTACACCTTC
TRBV30	few	TRBJ1-1	.	CAWSVLSGSGTEAFF	TGTGCGTGGAGTGTACTGAGTGGGTCTGGAACTGAAGCTTTCTTT
TRBV5-1	.	TRBJ2-1	.	CASSSRGVVYNEQFF	TGCGCCAGCAGCTCACGAGGGGTGGTATACAATGAGCAGTTCTTC
TRBV28	few	TRBJ2-7	TRBD1	CASSPHLGQSSYEQYF	TGTGCCAGCAGTCCGCATCTGGGACAGAGCTCCTACGAGCAGTACTTC
TRBV28	.	TRBJ2-5	TRBD1	CASRRPGQGPGETQYF	TGTGCCAGCAGACGACCGGGACAGGGGCCGGGAGAGACCCAGTACTTC
TRBV5-1	many	TRBJ2-1	.	CASSFTPQNYNEQFF	TGCGCCAGCAGCTTCACTCCACAGAATTACAATGAGCAGTTCTTC
TRBV18	few	TRBJ1-4	TRBD1	CASSRQGSNEKLFF	TGTGCCAGCTCACGACAGGGTTCAAATGAAAAACTGTTTTTT
TRBV5-5	few	TRBJ2-1	TRBD1	CASSHAGGNEQFF	TGTGCCAGCAGCCACGCAGGGGGAAATGAGCAGTTCTTC
TRBV30	few	TRBJ1-5	.	CAWTQGINQPQHF	TGTGCCTGGACACAGGGCATCAATCAGCCCCAGCATTTT
TRBV27	few	TRBJ2-4	TRBD1	CASSLFRGTNIQYF	TGTGCCAGCAGTTTATTCAGGGGGACGAACATTCAGTACTTC
TRBV29-1	.	TRBJ1-1	.	CSVKRGGMNTEAFF	TGCAGCGTCAAAAGGGGGGGAATGAACACTGAAGCTTTCTTT
TRBV2	few	TRBJ2-1	TRBD2	CASSRTGTRNEQFF	TGTGCCAGCAGTCGGACCGGGACTAGGAATGAGCAGTTCTTC
TRBV18	.	TRBJ1-2	.	CASSPGGMENYGYTF	TGTGCCAGCTCACCGGGAGGAATGGAGAACTATGGCTACACCTTC
TRBV2	.	TRBJ2-7	TRBD1	CASDRDRNSYEQYF	TGTGCCAGCGACAGGGATCGTAATAGCTACGAGCAGTACTTC
TRBV10-3	few	TRBJ2-3	.	CVTSGSTDTQYF	TGTGTTACTTCGGGAAGCACAGATACGCAGTATTTT
TRBV7-2	.	TRBJ2-3	.	CASRLTSGTSTDTQYF	TGTGCCAGCAGACTAACCAGCGGAACTAGCACAGATACGCAGTATTTT
TRBV27	.	TRBJ2-2	.	CASSFLADATGELFF	TGTGCCAGCAGTTTTCTGGCAGACGCCACCGGGGAGCTGTTTTTT
TRBV10-3	.	TRBJ2-7	TRBD1	CASKGTGDEQYF	TGTGCCAGCAAAGGGACAGGGGACGAGCAGTACTTC